This TCR beta chain comes out of a study of low-dose radiotherapy and immunotherapy resistance in tumors. The CDR3 length is 15 residues. CDR1 SGHRS and CDR2 YFSETQ come from the germline V gene. Trimming at V came to 3 bases and at J to 2 bases, leaving 3 bases not matched to a gene. Covering alpha and beta chains, TRAV- and TRBV-specific primers were used for the first-strand cDNA. Amplification, which lasted around 18 PCR cycles, used a constant-region primer and V-primer adapter to amplify TCRs. One entry per CDR3 protein results from TCRdb running MiXCR on the reads. The sample includes several thousand distinct CDR3 sequences, about four fifths seen only once; the top ten take 5.5% to 7%.

The sequence was collected from a human donor with advanced metastatic prostate, ovarian, gallbladder or colorectal cancer (not recorded which). This table probably holds off-target reads from a library built for another chain. This chain links TRBV5-1 with TRBJ2-2; 8 bases align to TRBD1. CDR3 sequence: CASSWGQVNTGELFF. Written as DNA, the CDR3 is TGCGCCAGCAGCTGGGGACAGGTTAACACCGGGGAGCTGTTTTTT.